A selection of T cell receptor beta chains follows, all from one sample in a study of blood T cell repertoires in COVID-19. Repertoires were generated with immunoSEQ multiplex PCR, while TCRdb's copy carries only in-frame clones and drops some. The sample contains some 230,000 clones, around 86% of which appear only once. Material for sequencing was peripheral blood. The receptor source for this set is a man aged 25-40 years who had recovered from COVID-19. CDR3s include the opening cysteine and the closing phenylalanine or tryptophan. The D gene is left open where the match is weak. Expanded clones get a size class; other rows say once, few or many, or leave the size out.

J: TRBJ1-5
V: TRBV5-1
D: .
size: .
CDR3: CASSLAAGQPQHF
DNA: TGCGCCAGCAGCTTGGCCGCGGGGCAGCCCCAGCATTTT

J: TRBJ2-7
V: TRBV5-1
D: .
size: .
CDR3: CASSSQTYEQYF
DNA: TGCGCCAGCAGCTCCCAGACCTACGAGCAGTACTTC

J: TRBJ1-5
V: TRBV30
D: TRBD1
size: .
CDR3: CAWASTGGRQPQHF
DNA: TGTGCCTGGGCTTCAACAGGGGGCAGGCAGCCCCAGCATTTT

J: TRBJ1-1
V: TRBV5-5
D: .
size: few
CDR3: CASSLVPKNTEAFF
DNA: TGTGCCAGCAGCTTGGTTCCAAAGAACACTGAAGCTTTCTTT

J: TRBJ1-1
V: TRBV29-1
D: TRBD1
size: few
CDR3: CSVNDVGTGGRIPAEAFF
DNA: TGCAGCGTGAATGACGTGGGGACAGGGGGCAGAATCCCCGCTGAAGCTTTCTTT

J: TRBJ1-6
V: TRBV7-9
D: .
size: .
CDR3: CASSLGPRKESPLHF
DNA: TGTGCCAGCAGCCTGGGGCCCAGGAAGGAGTCACCCCTCCACTTT

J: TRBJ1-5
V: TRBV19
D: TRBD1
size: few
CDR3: CASSSLRDRVSPQHF
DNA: TGTGCCAGTAGTAGCTTGAGGGACAGAGTTTCGCCCCAGCATTTT

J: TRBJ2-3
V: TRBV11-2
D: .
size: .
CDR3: CASSLSFGSTSTDTQYF
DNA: TGTGCCAGCAGCTTATCGTTCGGGTCCACCAGCACAGATACGCAGTATTTT

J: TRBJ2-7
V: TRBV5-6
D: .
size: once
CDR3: CASSWGDSIYEQYF
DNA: TGTGCCAGCAGCTGGGGGGACAGTATCTACGAGCAGTACTTC

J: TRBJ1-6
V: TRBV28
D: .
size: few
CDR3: CASSFPNSPLHF
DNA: TGTGCCAGCAGTTTCCCGAATTCACCCCTCCACTTT

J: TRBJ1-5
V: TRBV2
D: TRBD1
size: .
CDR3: CASSQYRGAHQPQHF
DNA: TGTGCCAGCAGTCAATACAGGGGGGCCCATCAGCCCCAGCATTTT

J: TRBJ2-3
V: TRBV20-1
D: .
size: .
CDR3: CSASLRATDTQYF
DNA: TGCAGTGCTAGTCTTAGAGCCACAGATACGCAGTATTTT

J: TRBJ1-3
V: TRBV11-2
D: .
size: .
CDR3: CASSLGYGIGNTIYF
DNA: TGTGCCAGCAGCTTAGGGTACGGGATAGGAAACACCATATATTTT

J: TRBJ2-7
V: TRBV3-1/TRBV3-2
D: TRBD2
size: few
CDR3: CASSRVLAGAYEQYF
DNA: TGTGCCAGCAGCCGGGTACTAGCGGGGGCCTACGAGCAGTACTTC

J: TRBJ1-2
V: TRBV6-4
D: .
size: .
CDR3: CASSEGGEGGYTF
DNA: TGTGCCAGCAGTGAGGGAGGTGAGGGTGGCTACACCTTC

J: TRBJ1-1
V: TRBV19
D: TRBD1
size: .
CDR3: CASRTTGYMNTEAFF
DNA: TGTGCCAGCCGGACGACAGGGTACATGAACACTGAAGCTTTCTTT

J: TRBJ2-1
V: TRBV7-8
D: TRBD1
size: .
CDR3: CASSVGQGYPNEQFF
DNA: TGTGCCAGCAGCGTCGGACAGGGGTACCCCAATGAGCAGTTCTTC

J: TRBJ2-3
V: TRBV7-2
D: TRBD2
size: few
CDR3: CASSLGGLAGRTDTQYF
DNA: TGTGCCAGCAGCTTAGGGGGACTAGCGGGACGGACAGATACGCAGTATTTT

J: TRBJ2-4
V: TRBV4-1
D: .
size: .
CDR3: CASSQGYGANIQYF
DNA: TGCGCCAGCAGCCAAGGTTATGGGGCAAACATTCAGTACTTC

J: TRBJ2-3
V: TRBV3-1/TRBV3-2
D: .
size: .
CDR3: CASSQDLSTQYF
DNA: TGTGCCAGCAGCCAAGATCTAAGTACGCAGTATTTT

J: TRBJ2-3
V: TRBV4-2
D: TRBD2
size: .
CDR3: CASSQETSGGRTDTQYF
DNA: TGTGCCAGCAGCCAGGAAACTAGCGGGGGGCGCACAGATACGCAGTATTTT

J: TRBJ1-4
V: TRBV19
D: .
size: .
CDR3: CASSIGQGPGLLEKLFF
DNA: TGTGCCAGTAGTATAGGCCAAGGTCCGGGACTCCTGGAAAAACTGTTTTTT

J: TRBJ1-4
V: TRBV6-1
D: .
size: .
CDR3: CASSEAGGPTNEKLFF
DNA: TGTGCCAGCAGTGAAGCTGGAGGGCCAACTAATGAAAAACTGTTTTTT

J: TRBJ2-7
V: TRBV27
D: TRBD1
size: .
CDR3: CASVSRTGAIFYEQYF
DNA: TGTGCCAGCGTCAGCCGGACAGGGGCGATTTTCTACGAGCAGTACTTC

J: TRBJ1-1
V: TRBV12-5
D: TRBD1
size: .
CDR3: CASGSGQGGWPTEAFF
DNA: TGTGCTAGTGGTTCGGGACAGGGTGGATGGCCCACTGAAGCTTTCTTT